The sample holds one count of the clone carrying this TCR beta chain. The protocol was immunoSEQ multiplex PCR, while the TCRdb copy is restricted to in-frame clones and leaves out a portion. Of under 150,000 clones in the sample, approximately 90% are singletons; the top ten hold 2.5% to 3.5%. This sample is part of a study of blood T cell repertoires in COVID-19. On the study more broadly: Both acute and convalescent COVID-19 samples were obtained from the United States, Italy and Spain.

J gave up 0 bases and V 4 bases, and 8 bases lay outside the gene matches. The CDR3 covers 16 residues. The germline V gene encodes CDR1 SEHNR and CDR2 FQNEAQ (reference sequence). The receptor was derived from an older woman with active COVID-19. V is TRBV7-9 and J is TRBJ2-7; 8 bases line up with TRBD2. Sequencing was performed on peripheral blood. This CDR3 reads CASSSQAGASSYEQYF. The CDR3, as DNA: TGTGCCAGCAGCTCCCAAGCGGGAGCCTCCTCCTACGAGCAGTACTTC.